This TCR beta chain appears in the sequencing data of a study of vaccination and CD4 T cells after COVID-19. Study background: Convalescent individuals numbered four females and six males, two being Hispanic. Spike peptides, overlapping and drawn from SARS-CoV-2, HCoV-NL63, HCoV-OC43 and HCoV-229E, were used to stimulate cells.

Regarding this clonotype: Its specificity is unknown.

The CDR3 spans 14 residues. The germline V and J ends were trimmed by 2 bases and 4 bases, with 11 bases remaining between them. The Oncomine TCR Beta short-read assay sequenced DNA from cultured CD4+ T cells. The template was genomic DNA from cultured CD4+ T cells. From the PCR reads, TCRdb called clonotypes with MiXCR, one entry per CDR3 protein. The table includes over 10,000 distinct CDR3 sequences, approximately 51% detected once. The treatment denotes: approximately nine-day PBMC culture with coronavirus spike peptide pools or control peptides (ViraFEST assay). The gene calls are TRBV12-3 or TRBV12-4 and TRBJ1-1; D unclear. Sequenced: CD4+ T cells from blood, cultured in vitro. The source of this sequence is a human donor who had recovered from COVID-19. For the CDR3, the DNA is TGTGCCAGCAGTTTATCTGCGACGGTCACTGAAGCTTTCTTT. It translates to CASSLSATVTEAFF.